This T cell receptor (beta chain) appears in the sequencing data of a study of blood T cells in healthy people across ages. Study-level findings and limits: Unknown CMV status may confound age-related changes in expanded clones. Total diversity from one million sequenced T cells was likely underestimated. Greater diversity and more naive CD4+ cells were seen in long-lived donors than in aged donors.

This clonotype was seen a handful of times. As yet, its antigen is unknown. A read error may explain this, as a much larger clone is one base away. Alongside a J-beta primer mix, a sample-barcoded 5' primer served in a second PCR lasting about 7 to 12 cycles. Per sample, CDR3-containing paired-end reads numbered at least 2.5 million. Using its own MiXCR run on the 5' RACE reads, TCRdb lists one record per CDR3 protein. The sample carries hundreds of thousands of distinct CDR3 sequences, around 30% recorded once. Trimming stripped 7 bases from V and 4 bases from J, with 14 bases between. The CDR3 covers 14 residues.

Sequencing used blood. The chain combines TRBV12-3 or TRBV12-4 with TRBJ1-5; D not certain. This receptor was taken from a woman older than 75 in good health. CDR3 sequence (DNA): TGTGCCAGCAATTCTTTAGATGGAAATCAGCCCCAGCATTTT. It translates to CASNSLDGNQPQHF.